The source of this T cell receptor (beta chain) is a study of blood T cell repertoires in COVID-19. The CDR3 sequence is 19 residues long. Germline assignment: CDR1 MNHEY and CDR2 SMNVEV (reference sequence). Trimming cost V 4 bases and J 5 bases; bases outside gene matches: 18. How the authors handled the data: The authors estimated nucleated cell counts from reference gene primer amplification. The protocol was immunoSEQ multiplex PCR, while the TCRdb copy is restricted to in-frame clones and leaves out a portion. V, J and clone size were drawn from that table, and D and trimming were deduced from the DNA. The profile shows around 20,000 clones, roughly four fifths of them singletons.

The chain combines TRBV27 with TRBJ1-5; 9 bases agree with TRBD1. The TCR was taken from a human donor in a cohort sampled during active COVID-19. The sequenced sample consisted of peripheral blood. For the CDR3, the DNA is TGTGCCAGCAGTTCAACTGGGACAGGGACCTACGTTCCGGATCAGCCCCAGCATTTT. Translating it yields CASSSTGTGTYVPDQPQHF.